This T cell receptor (beta chain) was recorded in a study of post-analysis software for immune sequencing data. Study information: Included courses were relapsing-remitting and secondary progressive multiple sclerosis; progressive-relapsing multiple sclerosis was also included. Study-wide findings and caveats: Patients used a few TRBV segments, including TRBV5-6, TRBV5-1 and TRBV20-1, more often than controls. With F measure, samples from one preparation batch clustered together strongly. Compared against controls, patients with multiple sclerosis displayed significantly lower normalized Chao1 diversity.

This CDR3 is 12 amino acids long. The V and J ends lost 7 bases and 7 bases respectively, with 14 bases between them. Germline CDR1 is SGHDT and CDR2 is YYEEEE. Carried by the TCR beta cDNA libraries were unique molecular identifiers. It was from about 0.98 to 11 million T cells that some 500,000 cDNA molecules came. Using its own MiXCR run on the PCR reads, TCRdb lists one record per CDR3 protein. Of under 900,000 distinct CDR3 sequences in the sample, roughly half are singletons; the top ten hold approximately 4.5%. This clonotype has only one observation. Its antigen is as yet unknown. The V and J genes are TRBV5-6 and TRBJ1-1, with a weak D call TRBD1 (5 bases). The sample consisted of blood. The sequence was obtained from a girl aged 5 to 17 with multiple sclerosis. The CDR3 DNA sequence: TGTGCCAGCGCGAGCGGGACGGATGAAGCTTTCTTT. It yields the protein CASASGTDEAFF.